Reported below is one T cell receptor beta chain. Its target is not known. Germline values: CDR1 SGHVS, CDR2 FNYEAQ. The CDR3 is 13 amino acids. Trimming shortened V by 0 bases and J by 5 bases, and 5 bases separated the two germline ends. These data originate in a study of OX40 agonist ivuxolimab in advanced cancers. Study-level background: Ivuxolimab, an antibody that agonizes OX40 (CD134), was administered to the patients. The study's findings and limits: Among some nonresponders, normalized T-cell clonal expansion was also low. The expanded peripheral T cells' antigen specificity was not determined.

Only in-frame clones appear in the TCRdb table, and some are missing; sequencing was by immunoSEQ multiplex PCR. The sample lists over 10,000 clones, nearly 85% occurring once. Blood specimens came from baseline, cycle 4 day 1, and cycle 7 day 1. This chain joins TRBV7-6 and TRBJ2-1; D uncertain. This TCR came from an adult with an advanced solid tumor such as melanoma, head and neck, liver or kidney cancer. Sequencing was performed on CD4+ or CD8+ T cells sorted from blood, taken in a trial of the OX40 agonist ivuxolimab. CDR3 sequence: CASSLADNNEQFF. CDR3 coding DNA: TGTGCCAGCAGCTTAGCAGACAACAATGAGCAGTTCTTC.